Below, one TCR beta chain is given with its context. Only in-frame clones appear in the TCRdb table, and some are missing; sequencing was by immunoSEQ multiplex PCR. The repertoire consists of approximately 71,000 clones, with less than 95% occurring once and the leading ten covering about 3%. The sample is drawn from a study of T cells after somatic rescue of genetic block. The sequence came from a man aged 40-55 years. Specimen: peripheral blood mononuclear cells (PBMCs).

The CDR3 spells CASSQVVASTDTQYF. For the CDR3, the DNA is TGCGCCAGCAGCCAAGTCGTCGCTAGCACAGATACGCAGTATTTT. The V gene is TRBV4-1, the J gene TRBJ2-3; D ambiguous. Trimming removed 1 base at V and 0 bases at J, with 8 bases between. The length of the CDR3 is 15 residues. CDR1 is MGHRA, CDR2 YSYEKL, per germline.